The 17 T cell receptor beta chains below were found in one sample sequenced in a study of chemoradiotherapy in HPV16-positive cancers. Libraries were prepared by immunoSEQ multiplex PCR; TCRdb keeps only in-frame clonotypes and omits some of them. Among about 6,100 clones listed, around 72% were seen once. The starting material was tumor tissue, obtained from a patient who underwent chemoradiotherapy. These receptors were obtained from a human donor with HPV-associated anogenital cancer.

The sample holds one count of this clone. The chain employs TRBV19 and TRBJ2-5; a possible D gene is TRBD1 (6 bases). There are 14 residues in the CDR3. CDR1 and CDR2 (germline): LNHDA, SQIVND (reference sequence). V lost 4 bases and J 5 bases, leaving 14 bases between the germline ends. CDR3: CASSNTWGRETQYF. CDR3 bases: TGTGCCAGTAGTAATACTTGGGGGCGGGAGACCCAGTACTTC.

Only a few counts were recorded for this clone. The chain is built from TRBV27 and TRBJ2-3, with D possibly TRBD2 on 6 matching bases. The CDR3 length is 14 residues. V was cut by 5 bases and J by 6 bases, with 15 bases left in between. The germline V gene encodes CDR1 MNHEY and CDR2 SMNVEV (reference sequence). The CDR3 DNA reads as TGTGCCAGCAGTCCCGGGACTTCTCGGGATACGCAGTATTTT. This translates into CASSPGTSRDTQYF.

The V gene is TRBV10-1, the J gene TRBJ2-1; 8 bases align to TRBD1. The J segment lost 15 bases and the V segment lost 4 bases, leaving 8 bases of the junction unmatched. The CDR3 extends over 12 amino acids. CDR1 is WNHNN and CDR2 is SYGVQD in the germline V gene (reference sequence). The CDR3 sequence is CASSASGTGTFF. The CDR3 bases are TGCGCCAGCAGTGCGTCTGGGACAGGAACGTTCTTC.

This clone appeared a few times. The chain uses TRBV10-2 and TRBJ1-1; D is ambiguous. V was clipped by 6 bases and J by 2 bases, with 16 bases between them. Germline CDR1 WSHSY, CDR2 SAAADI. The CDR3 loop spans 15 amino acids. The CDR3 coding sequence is TGCGCCAGCAGCAATGAAGGGAGGGCTAACACTGAAGCTTTCTTT. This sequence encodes CASSNEGRANTEAFF.

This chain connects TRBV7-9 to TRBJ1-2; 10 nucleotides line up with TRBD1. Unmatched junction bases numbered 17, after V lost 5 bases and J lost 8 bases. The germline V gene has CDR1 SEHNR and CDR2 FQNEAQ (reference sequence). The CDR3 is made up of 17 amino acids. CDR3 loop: CASSINYADRGLEGYTF. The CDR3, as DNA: TGTGCCAGCAGCATAAATTATGCAGACAGGGGGCTGGAAGGCTACACCTTC.

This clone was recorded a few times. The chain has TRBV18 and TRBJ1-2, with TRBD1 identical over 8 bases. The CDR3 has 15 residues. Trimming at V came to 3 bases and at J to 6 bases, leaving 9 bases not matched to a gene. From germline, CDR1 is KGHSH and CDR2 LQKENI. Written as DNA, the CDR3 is TGTGCCAGCTCACCCCGTTCACAGGGGGAAGATGGCTACACCTTC. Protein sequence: CASSPRSQGEDGYTF.

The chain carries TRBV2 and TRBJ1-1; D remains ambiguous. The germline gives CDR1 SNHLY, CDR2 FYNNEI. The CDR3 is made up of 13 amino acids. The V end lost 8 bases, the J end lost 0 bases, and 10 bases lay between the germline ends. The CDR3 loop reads CASRELVNTEAFF. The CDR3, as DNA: TGTGCCAGCCGAGAACTTGTGAACACTGAAGCTTTCTTT.

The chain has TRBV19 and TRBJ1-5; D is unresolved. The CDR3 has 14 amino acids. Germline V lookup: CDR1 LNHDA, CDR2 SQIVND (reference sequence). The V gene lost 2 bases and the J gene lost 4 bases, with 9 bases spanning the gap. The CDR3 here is CASSIRQANQPQHF. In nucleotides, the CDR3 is TGTGCCAGTAGTATACGGCAGGCAAATCAGCCCCAGCATTTT.

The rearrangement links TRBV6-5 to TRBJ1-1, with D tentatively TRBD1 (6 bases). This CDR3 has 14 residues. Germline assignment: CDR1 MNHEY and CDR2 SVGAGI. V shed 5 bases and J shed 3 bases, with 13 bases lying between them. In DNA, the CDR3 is TGTGCCAGCAGTCCACAGGGCGTGGACACTGAAGCTTTCTTT. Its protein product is CASSPQGVDTEAFF.

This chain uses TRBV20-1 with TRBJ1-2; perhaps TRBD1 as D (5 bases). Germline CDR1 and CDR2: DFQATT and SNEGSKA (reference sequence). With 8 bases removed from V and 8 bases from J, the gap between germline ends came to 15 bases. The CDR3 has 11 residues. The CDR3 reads CSSTSGLGYTF. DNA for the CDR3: TGCAGTTCTACTTCAGGGTTAGGCTACACCTTC.

CDR3 protein: CASSRRDSEAFF. For the CDR3, the DNA is TGTGCCAGCAGCCGCCGGGACAGTGAAGCTTTCTTT. The chain recombines TRBV11-2 with TRBJ1-1, with TRBD1 matching 7 bases. Germline CDR1 reads SGHAT; CDR2 reads FQNNGV. The CDR3 loop spans 12 amino acids. V was pared by 5 bases and J by 7 bases, with 4 bases of the junction left unmatched.

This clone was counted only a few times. Here the CDR3 reads CASHSPGPWGTQYF. The CDR3 nucleotides are TGTGCCAGCCACTCCCCGGGGCCCTGGGGTACGCAGTATTTT. This chain uses TRBV28 with TRBJ2-3, with D perhaps given as TRBD1 or TRBD2 (5 bases each). This CDR3 spans 14 amino acids. The germline CDR1 and CDR2 sequences are MDHEN and SYDVKM. The V end lost 8 bases, the J end lost 8 bases, and 20 bases lay between the germline ends.

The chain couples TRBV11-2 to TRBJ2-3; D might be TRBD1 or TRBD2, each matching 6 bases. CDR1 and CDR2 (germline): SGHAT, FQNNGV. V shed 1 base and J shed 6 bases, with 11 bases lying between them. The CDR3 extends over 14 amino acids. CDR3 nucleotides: TGTGCCAGCAGCTTAGGTGGGGGGCACGATACGCAGTATTTT. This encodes CASSLGGGHDTQYF.

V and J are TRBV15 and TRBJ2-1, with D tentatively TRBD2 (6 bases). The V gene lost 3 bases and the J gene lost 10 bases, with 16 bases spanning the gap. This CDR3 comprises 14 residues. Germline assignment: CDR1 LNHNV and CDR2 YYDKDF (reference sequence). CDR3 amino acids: CATSSRDSPREQFF. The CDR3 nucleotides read TGTGCCACCAGCAGCAGGGACTCCCCAAGGGAGCAGTTCTTC.

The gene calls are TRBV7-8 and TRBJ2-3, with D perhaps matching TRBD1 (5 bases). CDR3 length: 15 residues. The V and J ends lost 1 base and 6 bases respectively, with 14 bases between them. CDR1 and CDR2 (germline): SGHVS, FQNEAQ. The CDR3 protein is CASSLVSSGSDTQYF. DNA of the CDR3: TGTGCCAGCAGCTTAGTCTCGTCAGGGTCTGATACGCAGTATTTT.

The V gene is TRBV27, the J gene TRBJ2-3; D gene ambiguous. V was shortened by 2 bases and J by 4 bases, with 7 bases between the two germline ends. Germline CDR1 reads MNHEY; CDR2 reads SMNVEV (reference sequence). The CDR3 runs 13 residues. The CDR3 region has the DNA TGTGCCAGCAGTTTAAGGCCCGCAGATACGCAGTATTTT. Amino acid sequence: CASSLRPADTQYF.

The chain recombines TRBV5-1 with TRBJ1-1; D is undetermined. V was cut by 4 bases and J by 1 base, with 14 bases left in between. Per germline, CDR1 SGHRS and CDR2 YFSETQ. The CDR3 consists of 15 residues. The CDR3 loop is CASSPREGGNTEAFF. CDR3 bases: TGCGCCAGCAGCCCGAGAGAGGGAGGGAACACTGAAGCTTTCTTT.